The clone carrying this TCR beta chain was picked up one time. Its antigen is unidentified. Per the germline V gene, CDR1 is MDHEN and CDR2 is SYDVKM. Unmatched junction bases numbered 4, after V lost 7 bases and J lost 2 bases. The CDR3 contains 15 residues. This sample stems from a study of blood T cells in healthy people across ages. Turning to the study itself: About one barcoded beta molecule per two T cells was the capture yield of template switching.

Using a J-beta primer mix together with a sample-barcoded 5' primer, a second PCR was run for roughly 7 to 11 cycles. TCRdb passed the 5' RACE reads through MiXCR, listing each CDR3 protein once. The sample shows 800,000 to 1,000,000 distinct CDR3 sequences, about 48% of them seen only once. The individuals who served as donors were healthy Caucasians living in Russia, aged roughly 6 to 95. The amount of total RNA extracted per sample was at least 5 micrograms. Overall study findings and caveats: As age increased, TCR beta diversity per million T cells fell in a roughly linear fashion.

This clonotype was sampled from a man younger than 45 in good health. The specimen sequenced was blood. The chain combines TRBV28 with TRBJ1-6; 8 bases line up with TRBD1. The DNA for the CDR3 is TGTGCCAGCATTCAGGGGGCCCCCTATAATTCACCCCTCCACTTT. Amino acid sequence: CASIQGAPYNSPLHF. The full variable domain, rest sourced from reference TRBV28 and TRBJ1-6, is DVKVTQSSRYLVKRTGEKVFLECVQDMDHENMFWYRQDPGLGLRLIYFSYDVKMKEKGDIPEGYSVSREKKERFSLILESASTNQTSMYLCASIQGAPYNSPLHFGNGTRLTVT.